This T cell receptor beta chain came from a study of chemoradiotherapy in HPV16-positive cancers. Trimming removed 6 bases at V and 11 bases at J, with 16 bases between. Germline V lookup: CDR1 MNHNY, CDR2 SVGAGI (reference sequence). The CDR3 is 12 residues long. Libraries were prepared by immunoSEQ multiplex PCR; TCRdb keeps only in-frame clonotypes and omits some of them. Here the sample spans roughly 7,300 clones, approximately 80% being singletons. This TCR was sampled from a human donor with HPV-associated anogenital cancer. The chain employs TRBV6-6 and TRBJ1-1; D unclear. The biological material was taken from a patient who underwent chemoradiotherapy. Here the CDR3 DNA reads TGTGCCAGCAGATCGCGGGAGGAAGGGGCTTTCTTT. Translated: CASRSREEGAFF.